This T cell receptor beta chain was profiled in a study of T cells in Graves' hyperthyroidism and ophthalmopathy. Across the study: Sampling of peripheral blood happened at initial diagnosis, prior to any treatment. Notes on the study in general: Clonotypes that were expanded in thyroid above 0.001 mostly appeared in blood too.

From RNA transcripts, TCR beta CDR3 regions were amplified. The HTBI set primed first-round TCR CDR3 RT-PCR. A single record per CDR3 protein comes from TCRdb applying MiXCR to the multiplex PCR reads. Here the sample spans roughly 630,000 distinct CDR3 sequences, roughly 14% being singletons. The study left out patients who had uncontrolled infection, other autoimmune disease, pregnancy or lactation. Out of 8.5 to 10 ml of fresh peripheral blood came the PBMCs. This clonotype was found many times. Its antigen is currently unknown. The CDR3 runs to 14 residues. The J segment lost 5 bases and the V segment lost 8 bases, leaving 5 bases of the junction unmatched. The germline gives CDR1 SGHTA, CDR2 FQGNSA.

The TCR comes from a young woman with Graves' hyperthyroidism. The V gene is TRBV7-2, the J gene TRBJ2-5, with 13 positions matching TRBD2. Sequencing was done on a sample of blood. As DNA, the CDR3 is TGTGCCAGCCGGACTAGCGGGAGTAGGGAGACCCAGTACTTC. Residues: CASRTSGSRETQYF.